The 8 T cell receptor beta chains given below trace back to one sample, sequenced in a study of shared clonotypes between healthy human individuals. The data were produced by immunoSEQ multiplex PCR, yet TCRdb's version contains in-frame clones alone and is incomplete. The repertoire holds fewer than 2.5 million clones, with over 85% as singletons. Input material: naive CD4+ T cells from PBMCs. Subset denoted: CD45RA+ positively selected. These receptors came from a young man in good health. Some clones in this sample may be carry-over from other donors' samples.

The chain has TRBV28 and TRBJ2-1, with 8 bases that match TRBD2. V lost 2 bases, J lost 9 bases, and 6 bases stayed unmatched. This CDR3 has 14 residues. Germline CDR1 MDHEN, CDR2 SYDVKM. CDR3 sequence: CASSLTGRAAEQFF. The CDR3 DNA sequence: TGTGCCAGCAGTTTAACCGGGAGGGCCGCTGAGCAGTTCTTC.

This chain joins TRBV10-1 and TRBJ2-3; 13 positions match TRBD2. The germline V gene has CDR1 WNHNN and CDR2 SYGVQD (reference sequence). V shed 7 bases and J 4 bases; nucleotides not matched to a gene: 8. This CDR3 is 16 amino acids long. CDR3 amino acids: CASIGTSGTGPDTQYF. In DNA, the CDR3 is TGCGCCAGCATCGGGACTAGCGGGACGGGCCCAGATACGCAGTATTTT.

J is TRBJ2-7 and V is TRBV7-9; 8 bases agree with TRBD2. J gave up 4 bases and V 4 bases, and 3 bases lay outside the gene matches. Germline CDR1 is SEHNR and CDR2 is FQNEAQ (reference sequence). The CDR3 runs to 13 residues. In DNA, the CDR3 is TGTGCCAGCAGCTCCCGGGAGGGTTACGAGCAGTACTTC. Residues: CASSSREGYEQYF.

In its sample, this clone was seen once. V gene TRBV5-5 combines with J gene TRBJ2-7; 7 nucleotides agree with TRBD1. The germline CDR1 and CDR2 sequences are SGHKS and YYEKEE (reference sequence). The CDR3 totals 15 residues. With V trimmed by 3 bases and J by 3 bases, 9 bases remained unmatched. The CDR3 DNA reads TGTGCCAGCAGCTGGCAGGACAGGTCGGTCTACGAGCAGTACTTC. This gives the protein CASSWQDRSVYEQYF.

This chain links TRBV7-9 with TRBJ2-3; D remains ambiguous. Trimming removed 1 base from V and 2 bases from J, with 13 bases in between. Germline CDR1 reads SEHNR; CDR2 reads FQNEAQ (reference sequence). This CDR3 comprises 16 residues. The DNA of the CDR3 is TGTGCCAGCAGCTTAGGATCCCACTATAACACAGATACGCAGTATTTT. Translation gives CASSLGSHYNTDTQYF.

This clone has just one count. Within the sample, other DNA sequences also encode this same CDR3. The V gene is TRBV18, the J gene TRBJ1-2; D unclear. Trimming stripped 2 bases from V and 3 bases from J, with 7 bases between. From germline, CDR1 is KGHSH and CDR2 LQKENI. The CDR3 is 13 amino acids. CDR3: CASSPGSDYGYTF. CDR3 DNA: TGTGCCAGCTCACCAGGTAGTGACTATGGCTACACCTTC.

The chain joins TRBV28 to TRBJ2-6; D is possibly TRBD1 (5 bases). V was trimmed by 10 bases and J by 0 bases, leaving 10 bases between them. CDR1 is MDHEN, CDR2 SYDVKM, per germline. The CDR3 spans 14 residues. CDR3 in DNA: TGTGCCACCCCGACAGCCTCTGGGGCCAACGTCCTGACTTTC. It is translated as CATPTASGANVLTF.

The V call is TRBV5-5, the J call TRBJ1-5; D not certain. The CDR3 has 12 amino acids. V lost 0 bases and J 8 bases, leaving 6 bases between the germline ends. Germline V CDR1 and CDR2: SGHKS, YYEKEE (reference sequence). CDR3 sequence: CASSLANEPQHF. CDR3 DNA sequence: TGTGCCAGCAGCTTGGCTAATGAGCCCCAGCATTTT.